The 13 T cell receptor beta chains below were found in one sample sequenced in a study of blood T cell repertoires in COVID-19. Assay: immunoSEQ multiplex PCR; the TCRdb copy retains only in-frame clones and omits some. The top ten hold 1.4% of the sample, which has approximately 410,000 clones, about nine tenths seen once. The sample consisted of peripheral blood. All receptors come from a woman aged 25-40 years with active or convalescent COVID-19.

V and J are TRBV7-9 and TRBJ2-2, with D unclear. This CDR3 contains 13 residues. Germline V gene sequence: CDR1 SEHNR, CDR2 FQNEAQ (reference sequence). V shed 6 bases and J shed 2 bases, with 7 bases lying between them. The CDR3 coding sequence is TGTGCCAGCAGTGACTCTAACACCGGGGAGCTGTTTTTT. Residues: CASSDSNTGELFF.

V and J are TRBV7-8 and TRBJ1-5; 7 nucleotides line up with TRBD1. Germline CDR1 SGHVS, CDR2 FQNEAQ. The V segment lost 1 base and the J segment 2 bases; nucleotides outside the gene matches: 11. There are 18 residues in the CDR3. The CDR3 is CASSLVAEGARGNQPQHF. CDR3 coding DNA: TGTGCCAGCAGCTTAGTCGCCGAGGGGGCGCGAGGCAATCAGCCCCAGCATTTT.

This chain connects TRBV7-2 to TRBJ1-1; 8 positions match TRBD1. The CDR3 contains 14 residues. Per the germline V gene, CDR1 is SGHTA and CDR2 is FQGNSA. J was trimmed by 5 bases and V by 5 bases; bases with no gene match: 7. The CDR3 is CASSPDRELTEAFF. The CDR3 DNA is TGTGCCAGCAGCCCGGACAGGGAGCTTACTGAAGCTTTCTTT.

This rearrangement joins TRBV7-9 to TRBJ1-1, with 7 nucleotides matching TRBD1. The germline V gene encodes CDR1 SEHNR and CDR2 FQNEAQ (reference sequence). The trim removed 4 bases at V and 1 base at J, leaving 9 bases unmatched. The length of the CDR3 is 16 residues. The CDR3 DNA reads TGTGCCAGCAGCTCGGCGGGGGGGACAGAGAACACTGAAGCTTTCTTT. Translation gives CASSSAGGTENTEAFF.

The gene calls are TRBV6-6 and TRBJ1-4; D remains unclear. CDR1 is MNHNY and CDR2 is SVGAGI in the germline V gene (reference sequence). V dropped 6 bases and J dropped 7 bases, with 18 bases sitting between them. The CDR3 has 15 residues. In DNA, the CDR3 is TGTGCCAGCAGCCCCGAGCCGGGGAAGGGTGAAAAACTGTTTTTT. Translated, it gives CASSPEPGKGEKLFF.

This chain uses TRBV27 with TRBJ1-6; 9 nucleotides line up with TRBD1. Germline assignment: CDR1 MNHEY and CDR2 SMNVEV (reference sequence). The CDR3 has 18 residues. J was trimmed by 5 bases and V by 5 bases; bases with no gene match: 13. The CDR3 sequence is CASSRTGQGLGDNSPLHF. The CDR3 DNA sequence: TGTGCCAGCAGTCGAACGGGACAGGGTTTAGGGGATAATTCACCCCTCCACTTT.

The table lists this clone with a count of one. V usage is TRBV19 and J usage is TRBJ2-5, with 8 nucleotides matching TRBD2. This CDR3 has 15 residues. Germline V gene lookup returns CDR1 LNHDA and CDR2 SQIVND (reference sequence). Trimming cost V 7 bases and J 4 bases; bases outside gene matches: 11. The DNA for the CDR3 is TGTGCCAGTACCCCCGGGGCGGGAGGAGCAGAGACCCAGTACTTC. It yields the protein CASTPGAGGAETQYF.

The chain joins TRBV3-1 (or the pseudogene TRBV3-2) to TRBJ1-1; weak D call: TRBD1 (5 bases). The CDR3 runs 16 residues. Germline V lookup: CDR1 LGHDT, CDR2 YNNKEL (reference sequence). Trimming cost V 4 bases and J 8 bases, with 23 bases left between them. The CDR3 here is CASSPPAGRGVGEAFF. DNA of the CDR3: TGTGCCAGCAGCCCCCCAGCCGGGAGAGGGGTTGGGGAAGCTTTCTTT.

This sequence joins TRBV6-5 and TRBJ2-1, with D uncertain. The CDR3 sequence is 12 residues long. Germline loops: CDR1 MNHEY, CDR2 SVGAGI. Trimming took off 8 bases at V and 6 bases at J, with 11 bases between the two ends. The DNA for the CDR3 is TGTGCCAGCGGGCCCTATGCCAATGAGCAGTTCTTC. This gives the protein CASGPYANEQFF.

The rearrangement links TRBV6-5 to TRBJ1-1, with D possibly being TRBD1 (6 bases). Trimming pared 6 bases from V and 0 bases from J, leaving 11 bases between. Germline loops: CDR1 MNHEY, CDR2 SVGAGI. The CDR3 is made up of 14 amino acids. This CDR3 reads CASRDGQLNTEAFF. The CDR3 nucleotides read TGTGCCAGCAGGGACGGACAGTTGAACACTGAAGCTTTCTTT.

The chain is built from TRBV6-5 and TRBJ2-5; no reliable D call. The length of the CDR3 is 15 residues. V dropped 6 bases and J dropped 7 bases, with 21 bases sitting between them. Germline CDR1 MNHEY, CDR2 SVGAGI. The CDR3 DNA follows: TGTGCCAGCAGCCTAGGAGCCCGTCTTCTGGGGACCCAGTACTTC. Translation: CASSLGARLLGTQYF.

This chain joins TRBV29-1 and TRBJ2-1; the match to TRBD2 covers 12 bases. The CDR3 sequence is 11 residues long. CDR1 SQVTM and CDR2 ANQGSEA come from the germline V gene. V shed 7 bases and J 12 bases; nucleotides not matched to a gene: 4. This chain's CDR3 is CSGLAGVWQFF. CDR3 DNA: TGCAGCGGACTAGCGGGAGTGTGGCAGTTCTTC.

This chain joins TRBV20-1 and TRBJ1-2; the D is unclear. Germline V gene data show CDR1 as DFQATT and CDR2 as SNEGSKA (reference sequence). The CDR3 has 14 amino acids. The V end was cut by 6 bases, the J end by 2 bases, with 16 bases between. In DNA, the CDR3 is TGCAGTGCAAGTTTACCCGGGGTAAACTATGGCTACACCTTC. It encodes CSASLPGVNYGYTF.